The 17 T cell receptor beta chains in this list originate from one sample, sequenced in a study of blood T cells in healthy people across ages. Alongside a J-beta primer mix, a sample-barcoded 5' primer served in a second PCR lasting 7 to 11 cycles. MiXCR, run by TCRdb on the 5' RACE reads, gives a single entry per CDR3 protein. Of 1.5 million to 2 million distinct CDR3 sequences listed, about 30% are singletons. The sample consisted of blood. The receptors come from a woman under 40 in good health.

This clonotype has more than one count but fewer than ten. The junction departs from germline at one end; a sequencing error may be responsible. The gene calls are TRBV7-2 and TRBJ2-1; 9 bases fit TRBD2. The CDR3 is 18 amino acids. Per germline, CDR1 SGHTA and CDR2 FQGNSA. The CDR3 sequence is CASSLVVPSGDSYSEQFF. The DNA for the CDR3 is TGTGCCAGCAGCTTAGTAGTCCCTAGCGGGGACTCCTACAGTGAGCAGTTCTTC.

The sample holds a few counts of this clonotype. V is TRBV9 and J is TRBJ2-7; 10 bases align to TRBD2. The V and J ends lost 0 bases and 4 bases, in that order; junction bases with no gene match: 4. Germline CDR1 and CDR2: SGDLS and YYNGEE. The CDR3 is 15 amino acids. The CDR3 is CASSVGLAGEYEQYF. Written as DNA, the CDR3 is TGTGCCAGCAGCGTAGGGCTAGCGGGGGAGTACGAGCAGTACTTC.

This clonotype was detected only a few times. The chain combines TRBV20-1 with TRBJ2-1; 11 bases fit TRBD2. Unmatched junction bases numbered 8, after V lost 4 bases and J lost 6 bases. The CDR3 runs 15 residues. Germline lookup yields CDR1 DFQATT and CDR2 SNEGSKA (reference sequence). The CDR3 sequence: CSATSGTSGTNEQFF. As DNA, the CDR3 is TGCAGTGCTACATCCGGGACTAGCGGTACCAATGAGCAGTTCTTC.

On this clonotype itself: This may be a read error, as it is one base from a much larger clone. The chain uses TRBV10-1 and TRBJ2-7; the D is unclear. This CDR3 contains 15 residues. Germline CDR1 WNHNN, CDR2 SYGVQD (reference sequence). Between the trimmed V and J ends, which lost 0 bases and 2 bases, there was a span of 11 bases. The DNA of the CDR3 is TGCGCCAGCAGTGAGTCTGTCGGTTACCCCTACGAGCAGTACTTC. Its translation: CASSESVGYPYEQYF.

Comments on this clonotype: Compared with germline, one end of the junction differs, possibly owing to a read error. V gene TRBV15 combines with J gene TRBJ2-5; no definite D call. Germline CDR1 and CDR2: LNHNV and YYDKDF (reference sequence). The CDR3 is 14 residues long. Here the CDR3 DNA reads TGTACCACCAGCAGAGTCGGGCGGTCAGAGACCCAGTACTTC. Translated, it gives CTTSRVGRSETQYF.

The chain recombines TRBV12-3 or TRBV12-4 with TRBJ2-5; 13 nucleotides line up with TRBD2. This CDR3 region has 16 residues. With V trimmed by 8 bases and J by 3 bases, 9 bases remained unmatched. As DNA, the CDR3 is TGTGCCAGCCAGACGACCGGGACTAGCGGGGAAGAGACCCAGTACTTC. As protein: CASQTTGTSGEETQYF.

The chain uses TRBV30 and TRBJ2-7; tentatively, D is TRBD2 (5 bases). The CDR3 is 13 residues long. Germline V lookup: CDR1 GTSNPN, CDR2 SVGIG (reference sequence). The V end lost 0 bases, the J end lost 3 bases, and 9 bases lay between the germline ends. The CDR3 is CAWSVLGDYEQYF. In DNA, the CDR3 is TGTGCCTGGAGTGTACTCGGGGACTACGAGCAGTACTTC.

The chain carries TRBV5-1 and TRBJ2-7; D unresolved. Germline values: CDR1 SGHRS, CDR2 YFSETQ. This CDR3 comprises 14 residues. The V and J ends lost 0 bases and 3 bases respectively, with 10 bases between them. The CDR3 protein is CASSLEDGGYEQYF. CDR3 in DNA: TGCGCCAGCAGCTTGGAGGACGGCGGCTACGAGCAGTACTTC.

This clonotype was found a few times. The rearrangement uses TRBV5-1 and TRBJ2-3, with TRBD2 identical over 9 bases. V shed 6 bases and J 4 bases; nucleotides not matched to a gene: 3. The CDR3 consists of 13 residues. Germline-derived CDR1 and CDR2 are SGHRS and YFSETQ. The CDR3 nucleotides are TGCGCCAGCACTGCTAGCGGGGCAGATACGCAGTATTTT. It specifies CASTASGADTQYF.

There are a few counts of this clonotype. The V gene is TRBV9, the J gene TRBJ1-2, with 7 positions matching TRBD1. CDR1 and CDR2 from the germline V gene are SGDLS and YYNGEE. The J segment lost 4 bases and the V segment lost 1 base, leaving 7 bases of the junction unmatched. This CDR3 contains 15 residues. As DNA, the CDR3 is TGTGCCAGCAGCGTATCTGAAGGGGGCCTCTATGGCTACACCTTC. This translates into CASSVSEGGLYGYTF.

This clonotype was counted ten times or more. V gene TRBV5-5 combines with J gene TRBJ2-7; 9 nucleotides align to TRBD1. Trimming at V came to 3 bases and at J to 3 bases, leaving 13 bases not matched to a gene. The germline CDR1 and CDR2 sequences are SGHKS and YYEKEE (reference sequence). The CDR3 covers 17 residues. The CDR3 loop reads CASSSQPRTGAGYEQYF. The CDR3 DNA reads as TGTGCCAGCAGCTCACAACCCCGGACAGGGGCTGGCTACGAGCAGTACTTC.

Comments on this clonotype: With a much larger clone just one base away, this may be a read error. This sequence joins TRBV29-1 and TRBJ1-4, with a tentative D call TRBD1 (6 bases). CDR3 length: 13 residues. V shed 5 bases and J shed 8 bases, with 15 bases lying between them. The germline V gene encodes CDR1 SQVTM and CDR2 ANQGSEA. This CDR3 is CSVLKQGREKLFF. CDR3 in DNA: TGCAGCGTTCTCAAGCAGGGGAGGGAAAAACTGTTTTTT.

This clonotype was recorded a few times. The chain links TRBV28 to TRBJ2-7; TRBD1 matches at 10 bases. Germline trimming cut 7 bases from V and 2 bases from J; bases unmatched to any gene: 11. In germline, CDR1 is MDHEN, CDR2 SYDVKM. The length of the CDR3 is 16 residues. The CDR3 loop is CASTRSDRGRTYEQYF. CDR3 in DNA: TGTGCCAGCACCAGAAGCGACAGGGGGCGAACCTACGAGCAGTACTTC.

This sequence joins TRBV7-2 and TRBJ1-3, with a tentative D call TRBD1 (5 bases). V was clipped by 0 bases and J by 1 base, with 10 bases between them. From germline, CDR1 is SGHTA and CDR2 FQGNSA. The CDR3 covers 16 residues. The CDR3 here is CASSLAIWGSGNTIYF. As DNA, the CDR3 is TGTGCCAGCAGCTTAGCGATATGGGGGTCTGGAAACACCATATATTTT.

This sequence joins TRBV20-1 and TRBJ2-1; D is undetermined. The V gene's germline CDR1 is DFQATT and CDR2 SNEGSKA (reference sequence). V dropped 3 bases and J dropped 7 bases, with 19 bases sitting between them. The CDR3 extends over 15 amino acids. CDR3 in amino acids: CSARDLNGPWNEQFF. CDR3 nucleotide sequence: TGCAGTGCTAGGGACCTTAACGGCCCTTGGAATGAGCAGTTCTTC.

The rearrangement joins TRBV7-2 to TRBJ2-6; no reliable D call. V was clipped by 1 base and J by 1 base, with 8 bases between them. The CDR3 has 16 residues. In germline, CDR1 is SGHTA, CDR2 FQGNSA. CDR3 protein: CASSLVGMSGANVLTF. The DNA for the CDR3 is TGTGCCAGCAGCTTAGTAGGGATGTCTGGGGCCAACGTCCTGACTTTC. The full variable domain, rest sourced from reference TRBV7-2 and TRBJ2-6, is GAGVSQSPSNKVTEKGKDVELRCDPISGHTALYWYRQSLGQGLEFLIYFQGNSAPDKSGLPSDRFSAERTGGSVSTLTIQRTQQEDSAVYLCASSLVGMSGANVLTFGAGSRLTVL.

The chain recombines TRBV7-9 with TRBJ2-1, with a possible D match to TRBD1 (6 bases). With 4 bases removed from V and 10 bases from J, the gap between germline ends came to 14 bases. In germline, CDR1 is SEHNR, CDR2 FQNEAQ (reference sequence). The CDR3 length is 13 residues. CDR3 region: CASSSRDIYEQFF. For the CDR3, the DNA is TGTGCCAGCAGCTCCCGGGACATCTACGAGCAGTTCTTC.